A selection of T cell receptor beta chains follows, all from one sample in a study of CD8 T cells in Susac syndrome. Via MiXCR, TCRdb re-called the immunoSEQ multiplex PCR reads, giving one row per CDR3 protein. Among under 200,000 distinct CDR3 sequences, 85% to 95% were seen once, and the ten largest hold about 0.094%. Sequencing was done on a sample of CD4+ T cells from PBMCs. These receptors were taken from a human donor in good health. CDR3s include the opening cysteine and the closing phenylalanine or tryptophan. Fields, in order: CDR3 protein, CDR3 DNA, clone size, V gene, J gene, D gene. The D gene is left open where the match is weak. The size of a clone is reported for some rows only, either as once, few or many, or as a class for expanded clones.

CAWSRIGTSGRDTQYF	TGTGCCTGGAGTCGCATTGGGACTAGCGGGAGAGATACGCAGTATTTT	-	TRBV30	TRBJ2-3	TRBD2
CASSLSWGTEAFF	TGTGCCAGCAGCTTATCATGGGGGACTGAAGCTTTCTTT	-	TRBV7-2	TRBJ1-1	-
CASSQAGGTVSGANVLTF	TGTGCCAGCAGCCAAGCGGGGGGGACTGTTTCTGGGGCCAACGTCCTGACTTTC	-	TRBV4-2	TRBJ2-6	TRBD2
CASSVRTGVSYEQYF	TGTGCCAGCAGTGTAAGGACAGGGGTATCCTACGAGCAGTACTTC	-	TRBV2	TRBJ2-7	TRBD1
CASGRDGYTF	TGTGCCAGCGGCAGAGATGGCTACACCTTC	-	TRBV6-5	TRBJ1-2	-
CSAEAGAWQETQYF	TGCAGCGCCGAGGCAGGGGCTTGGCAAGAGACCCAGTACTTC	once	TRBV29-1	TRBJ2-5	-
CASSNDRGGTEAFF	TGTGCCAGCAGCAACGACAGGGGCGGCACTGAAGCTTTCTTT	-	TRBV6-5	TRBJ1-1	TRBD1
CASSPSDTEQFF	TGTGCCAGCTCACCGTCTGACACTGAGCAGTTCTTC	-	TRBV18	TRBJ2-1	-
CASSYDGRGDYGYTF	TGTGCCAGCAGTTACGACGGCAGGGGGGACTATGGCTACACCTTC	-	TRBV6-2/TRBV6-3	TRBJ1-2	TRBD1
CATSREWPGTEAFF	TGTGCCACCAGCAGAGAGTGGCCGGGCACTGAAGCTTTCTTT	-	TRBV15	TRBJ1-1	-
CAWSVVRVWETQYF	TGTGCCTGGAGTGTAGTCCGGGTTTGGGAGACCCAGTACTTC	-	TRBV30	TRBJ2-5	-
CSVGAGRVQTQYF	TGCAGCGTTGGGGCAGGGAGGGTACAGACCCAGTACTTC	-	TRBV29-1	TRBJ2-5	TRBD2
CSARSGGETQYF	TGCAGCGCACGTTCGGGAGGCGAGACCCAGTACTTC	-	TRBV29-1	TRBJ2-5	TRBD2
CASSEPNLGTDTQYF	TGTGCCAGCAGTGAACCCAATCTGGGCACAGATACGCAGTATTTT	-	TRBV2	TRBJ2-3	-
CASSYPPGGAKNIQYF	TGTGCCAGCAGTTACCCTCCGGGGGGAGCCAAAAACATTCAGTACTTC	-	TRBV6-2/TRBV6-3	TRBJ2-4	TRBD2
CASSQDMTSGDEQFF	TGTGCCAGCAGCCAAGATATGACTAGCGGGGATGAGCAGTTCTTC	-	TRBV14	TRBJ2-1	TRBD2
CASSQVVNYGYTF	TGTGCCAGCAGCCAAGTTGTGAACTATGGCTACACCTTC	-	TRBV3-1	TRBJ1-2	-
CASSDPAGTLIQYF	TGTGCCAGCAGTGACCCTGCCGGGACACTAATCCAGTACTTC	-	TRBV25-1	TRBJ2-5	-
CASSLTGGIDGELFF	TGTGCCAGCAGCTTAACAGGGGGGATAGACGGGGAGCTGTTTTTT	-	TRBV3-1	TRBJ2-2	TRBD1
CASSTGTHSTYEQYF	TGTGCCAGCAGCACCGGGACCCACTCAACCTACGAGCAGTACTTC	-	TRBV7-9	TRBJ2-7	-
CASSTGTFSPLHF	TGTGCCAGCTCGACAGGGACATTTTCACCCCTCCACTTT	-	TRBV18	TRBJ1-6	TRBD1
CASSPGLGDTQYF	TGTGCCAGTAGTCCGGGACTAGGAGATACGCAGTATTTT	-	TRBV19	TRBJ2-3	TRBD2
CASSLAARTNEQFF	TGTGCCAGCAGCTTAGCGGCACGGACCAATGAGCAGTTCTTC	-	TRBV7-2	TRBJ2-1	-
CASSPRSSGGTDTQYF	TGTGCCAGCAGCCCGAGATCCAGCGGGGGCACAGATACGCAGTATTTT	-	TRBV9	TRBJ2-3	TRBD2
CSAGDSGQLGGSTDTQYF	TGCAGCGCTGGAGATTCGGGGCAGCTCGGGGGGAGCACAGATACGCAGTATTTT	-	TRBV29-1	TRBJ2-3	TRBD2
CSVAVGGRTEAFF	TGCAGCGTTGCTGTGGGGGGCCGCACTGAAGCTTTCTTT	-	TRBV29-1	TRBJ1-1	-
CSAVTGGEREQYF	TGCAGTGCTGTGACAGGGGGTGAACGCGAGCAGTACTTC	-	TRBV20-1	TRBJ2-7	TRBD1
CASSLTRDTQFF	TGTGCCAGCAGCTTGACACGGGACACCCAGTTCTTC	few	TRBV13	TRBJ2-1	-
CASKGHPGANVLTF	TGTGCCAGCAAAGGCCACCCTGGGGCCAACGTCCTGACTTTC	once	TRBV25-1	TRBJ2-6	-
CASSLDRGSSGANVLTF	TGTGCCAGCAGTTTGGACAGGGGCTCCTCTGGGGCCAACGTCCTGACTTTC	-	TRBV12-3/TRBV12-4	TRBJ2-6	TRBD1
CASSQQQGQTQYF	TGTGCCAGCAGCCAACAGCAAGGGCAGACCCAGTACTTC	-	TRBV3-1	TRBJ2-5	-
CSVARQISYNEQFF	TGCAGCGTTGCCCGACAAATCTCCTACAATGAGCAGTTCTTC	-	TRBV29-1	TRBJ2-1	-
CAWSGLAGLTDTQYF	TGTGCCTGGAGTGGACTAGCGGGACTCACAGATACGCAGTATTTT	-	TRBV30	TRBJ2-3	TRBD2
CASSDRSGTETQYF	TGCGCCAGCAGCGACCGCTCGGGGACAGAGACCCAGTACTTC	-	TRBV5-1	TRBJ2-5	-
CSARRGISGTQYF	TGCAGTGCCCGCAGAGGCATCTCAGGGACCCAGTACTTC	-	TRBV20-1	TRBJ2-5	-
CASSVAAGGRETQYF	TGTGCCAGCAGCGTAGCAGCGGGGGGGCGAGAGACCCAGTACTTC	-	TRBV9	TRBJ2-5	TRBD2
CSARDGRGSYEQYF	TGCAGTGCTAGAGATGGGCGGGGTTCCTACGAGCAGTACTTC	-	TRBV20-1	TRBJ2-7	-
CSAVLAGGLETQYF	TGCAGTGCCGTACTAGCGGGAGGTTTGGAGACCCAGTACTTC	-	TRBV20-1	TRBJ2-5	TRBD2
CSVAGGREDTQYF	TGCAGCGTTGCGGGGGGGCGAGAAGATACGCAGTATTTT	-	TRBV29-1	TRBJ2-3	TRBD2
CSVDLAGPPGELFF	TGCAGCGTTGATCTAGCGGGTCCCCCCGGGGAGCTGTTTTTT	once	TRBV29-1	TRBJ2-2	TRBD2
CASSLTSSSYEQYF	TGTGCCAGCAGCTTGACTAGCAGCTCCTACGAGCAGTACTTC	-	TRBV5-6	TRBJ2-7	-
CAWIDFEDTEAFF	TGTGCCTGGATCGACTTTGAGGACACTGAAGCTTTCTTT	-	TRBV30	TRBJ1-1	-
CSVGDRGWGATNEKLFF	TGCAGCGTTGGTGACAGGGGTTGGGGAGCAACTAATGAAAAACTGTTTTTT	-	TRBV29-1	TRBJ1-4	TRBD1
CSVRGGENTEAFF	TGCAGCGTCCGCGGGGGGGAAAACACTGAAGCTTTCTTT	once	TRBV29-1	TRBJ1-1	-
CASSAYYGYTF	TGTGCCAGCAGTGCCTACTATGGCTACACCTTC	-	TRBV25-1	TRBJ1-2	-
CSVEKSANYGYTF	TGCAGCGTTGAAAAGTCAGCTAACTATGGCTACACCTTC	-	TRBV29-1	TRBJ1-2	-
CASTVDSGELFF	TGTGCCAGCACCGTGGACAGCGGGGAGCTGTTTTTT	-	TRBV28	TRBJ2-2	-
CASRASSGTGYEKLFF	TGTGCCAGCAGAGCTAGCTCCGGGACAGGATATGAAAAACTGTTTTTT	-	TRBV12-3/TRBV12-4	TRBJ1-4	TRBD1